This TCR beta chain derives from a study of T cells in Graves' hyperthyroidism and ophthalmopathy (dated by TCRdb to 2018 to 2020). Study-wide context: Peripheral blood was sampled at the time of initial diagnosis, prior to any treatment. The 90 to 100 discovery patients were randomly divided into training and test sets at a 7:3 ratio. Once sampling was done, hyperthyroidism patients were given methimazole at a starting dose of 30 mg daily, whereas ophthalmopathy patients were given high-dose intravenous methylprednisolone. According to the paper, TCR Vbeta CDR3 sequencing was carried out on around 140 peripheral blood samples, which came from fewer than 50 ophthalmopathy, 70 to 80 hyperthyroidism and approximately 17 progressor patients. An independent validation cohort of 18 to 20 hyperthyroidism patients and 17 patients who later progressed to ophthalmopathy tested prospective prediction of ophthalmopathy. TCR V-J signatures able to tell the groups apart were searched for in a discovery cohort of 90 to 100 patients, of whom about 40 had Graves' ophthalmopathy and around 57 had stable Graves' hyperthyroidism. In roughly six Graves' hyperthyroidism patients, the study also compared T-cell repertoires from thyroid tissue with T-cell repertoires from blood.

This clonotype was seen at least ten times. The clone's antigen remains unknown. No quality values exist for individual bases; no much larger clone is one base distant. TCR beta CDR3 regions were amplified from RNA transcripts. For the first round of RT-PCR on the TCR CDR3, the HTBI primer set was used together with the Qiagen OneStep RT-PCR kit. Libraries were constructed in a second round of multiplex PCR, after which size selection and purification were carried out. Sequencing of the libraries was done on an Illumina HiSeq2000 using paired-end 100 bp reads. The authors processed their data as follows. SOAPnuke was used to process the raw data, with reads discarded if the reads contained adapters or uncalled bases, had a mean Phred below 15, or lacked an exact constant-primer or identifier match. High-quality paired reads were merged using COPE v1.2.5, and each unique nucleotide sequence was defined as a clonotype. MiTCR v1.1 was used to align the clonotypes against IMGT TRBV, TRBD and TRBJ reference segments. Analysis was restricted to V-J combinations with a frequency above 0.0001, which covered over 98% of repertoires. The TCS score was defined as the ratio of F50 (clonal expansion) to E x V (chaos), calculated using BLOSUM62-based TCRdist between CDR3 peptides within each V-J. Welch's t-statistics and random forest reduced roughly 500 V-J features to 13, which were used in a naive Bayes classifier (R e1071). Using fastp trimming at Q25 and MiXCR clonotype assembly, TCRdb reanalyzed the public sequencing data and kept in-frame beta chains. Each CDR3 protein gets just one entry, which takes the most common genes and DNA from the rows behind it. The V and J calls, along with clone size, are taken from TCRdb and not from the paper's own processing. This sample gives more than 300,000 distinct CDR3 sequences in total; about 14% of them show up just once. The ten biggest clones cover 15% to 20% of the sample.

General findings and caveats noted by the study authors: During validation, the model predicted progression to ophthalmopathy a median of roughly six months ahead of onset, with around 70% sensitivity and around 73% specificity. A 13 V-J signature model separated ophthalmopathy from stable hyperthyroidism, with roughly 88% sensitivity and about 81% specificity in cross-validation and 80%/75% in testing. Most expanded thyroid clonotypes (frequency above 0.001) were also detected in blood, suggesting blood repertoires may reflect thyroid immune responses. Sample size was not statistically predetermined, and investigators were not blinded to group allocation.

V loses 6 bases, J loses 5 bases, and the germline ends lie 12 bases apart. CDR1 MNHNS and CDR2 SASEGT are derived from the germline V gene. Including cysteine and phenylalanine, the CDR3 has 13 amino acids. CDR3 DNA only is kept here, 39 bases in frame from base 1. Ophthalmopathy patients had moderately to severely active disease, Clinical Activity Score of at least 3, NOSPECS grade of at least 4, and duration under 3 months. Any patient with an uncontrolled infection, another autoimmune disease, pregnancy or lactation was excluded. Clinical symptoms, serum thyroxine and TRAb, thyroid ultrasound, and orbital computed tomography formed the basis for the diagnoses. Ficoll-Paque density gradient centrifugation was used to isolate PBMCs from 10 ml of fresh peripheral blood. Total RNA was extracted with Trizol reagent, and quality was checked on an Agilent 2100 Bioanalyzer.

The V gene is TRBV6-1 and the J gene is TRBJ2-3; a confident D gene designation cannot be given. The material sequenced was blood. The TCR sequence derives from a woman aged 30 to 39 with Graves' ophthalmopathy. The DNA sequence is TGTGCCAGCAGCAGAAGGAAGCAAGATACGCAGTATTTT. This sequence encodes CASSRRKQDTQYF.